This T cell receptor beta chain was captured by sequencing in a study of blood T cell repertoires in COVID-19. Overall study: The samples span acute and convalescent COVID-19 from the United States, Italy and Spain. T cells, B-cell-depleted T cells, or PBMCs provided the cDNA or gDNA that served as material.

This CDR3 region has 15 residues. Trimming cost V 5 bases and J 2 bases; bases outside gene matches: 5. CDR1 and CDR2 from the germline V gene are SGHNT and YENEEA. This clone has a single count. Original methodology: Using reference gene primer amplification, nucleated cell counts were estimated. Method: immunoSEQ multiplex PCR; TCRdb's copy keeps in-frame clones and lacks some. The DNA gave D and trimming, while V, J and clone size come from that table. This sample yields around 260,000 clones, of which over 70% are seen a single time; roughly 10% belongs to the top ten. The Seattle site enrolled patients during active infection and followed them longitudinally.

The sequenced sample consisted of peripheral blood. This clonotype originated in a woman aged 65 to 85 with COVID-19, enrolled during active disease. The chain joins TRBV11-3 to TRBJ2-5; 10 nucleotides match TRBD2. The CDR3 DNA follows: TGTGCCAGCAGCAAAGGACTAGCGGAACAAGAGACCCAGTACTTC. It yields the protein CASSKGLAEQETQYF.